This T cell receptor (beta chain) originates from a study of CD8 T cells in ankylosing spondylitis listed by TCRdb under 2017. A note on the overall study: The study set out to find disease-linked TCR variants by profiling T cell receptor beta repertoires in ankylosing spondylitis patients and healthy donors. The full study cohort comprised approximately 23 ankylosing spondylitis patients and 110 or so healthy donors. Peripheral blood samples were taken, and synovial fluid was additionally collected from ankylosing spondylitis patients. Points the paper makes about the study in general: Blood from ankylosing spondylitis patients appeared to be characterized by a TCR beta motif composed of roughly eight highly homologous amino acid variants. Significant enrichment of the disease-linked clones was reported in matched synovial fluid samples from ankylosing spondylitis patients. Some TCR beta motif variants had previously been reported in synovial fluid and blood of reactive arthritis patients, which suggested common disease-initiation mechanisms. The disease-linked clones showed a CD8+ phenotype and occurred at relatively low frequencies in peripheral blood.

This clonotype has at least ten counts. What antigen it recognizes has not been identified. Per-base quality was not reported, and no clone a single base away is much larger than it. The germline V gene provides CDR1 SGHRS and CDR2 YFSETQ. The V end gives up 2 bases and the J end 2 bases, leaving 4 bases in the junction not matched to a gene. From the cysteine up to the phenylalanine, the CDR3 has a length of 15 residues. The CDR3 DNA has 45 bases and is translated from base 1. Sequencing took place on an Illumina HiSeq 2500. TCR beta libraries were prepared by quantitative 5'-RACE with molecular barcodes. Under the source paper's analysis protocol: Disease-linked TCR variants were identified with a new computational method built on a probabilistic model of VDJ rearrangement. TCRdb passed the public sequencing reads through fastp at Q25 and MiXCR, retaining productive beta sequences. Rows are combined by CDR3 protein, so each entry shows the most common genes and DNA. TCRdb's processing, not the study's, gives the V and J calls here. Within this sample are about 210,000 distinct CDR3 sequences, with approximately 7.6% of them counted one time only. More than 4.5% of the sample is in the top ten clones.

This chain joins TRBV5-1 to TRBJ2-3; 8 junctional bases match TRBD1. The clonotype originates from a female donor with ankylosing spondylitis or in good health (not recorded which). Sequencing input: blood, either unsorted or a sorted T cell fraction (not recorded which). The CDR3 has the sequence CASSLGQGTTDTQYF. The nucleotides are TGCGCCAGCAGCTTAGGACAGGGAACCACAGATACGCAGTATTTT. Reference TRBV5-1 and TRBJ2-3 proteins supply the regions before and after the CDR3; the full variable domain is: KAGVTQTPRYLIKTRGQQVTLSCSPISGHRSVSWYQQTPGQGLQFLFEYFSETQRNKGNFPGRFSGRQFSNSRSEMNVSTLELGDSALYLCASSLGQGTTDTQYFGPGTRLTVL.